These 10 T cell receptor beta chains came from one sample sequenced in a study of identical twins. TCRdb re-called the 5' RACE reads through MiXCR, storing one row per CDR3 protein. This table has around 490,000 distinct CDR3 sequences, more than 20% appearing once. This sample was shared with a second study, whose subject was yellow fever vaccine responses in identical twins.

Sequencing was performed on CD4+ T cells sorted from blood. These TCRs come from a young woman in good health.

The chain carries TRBV20-1 and TRBJ2-7; 9 positions agree with TRBD2. CDR1 and CDR2 (germline): DFQATT, SNEGSKA (reference sequence). Trimming took 3 bases from V and 2 from J; bases not matched to a gene: 8. The CDR3 totals 15 residues. Here the CDR3 DNA reads TGCAGTGCTAGGGAGGGGACTAGCCGTACCTACGAGCAGTACTTC. Translated, it gives CSAREGTSRTYEQYF.

The chain joins TRBV6-4 to TRBJ1-6; weak D call: TRBD1 (6 bases). V shed 6 bases and J shed 10 bases, with 16 bases lying between them. CDR1 MRHNA and CDR2 SNTAGT come from the germline V gene. The CDR3 covers 14 residues. CDR3 in DNA: TGTGCCAGCAGGTCACAGGGACGAGGGTCACCCCTCCACTTT. Translation: CASRSQGRGSPLHF.

The chain is built from TRBV5-6 and TRBJ2-1; 10 nucleotides match TRBD2. This CDR3 is built from 12 residues. With V trimmed by 1 base and J by 14 bases, 3 bases remained unmatched. In germline, CDR1 is SGHDT, CDR2 YYEEEE. CDR3 DNA: TGTGCCAGCAGCTTGCTTGGGACTAGCGAGTTCTTC. Its protein is CASSLLGTSEFF.

This chain links TRBV15 with TRBJ2-2; no clear D gene. The CDR3 covers 16 residues. Germline V gene sequence: CDR1 LNHNV, CDR2 YYDKDF (reference sequence). Trimming left V 2 bases short and J 3 bases short, with 13 bases between. The CDR3 region has the DNA TGTGCCACCAGCAGATATATGGCCGGATACACCGGGGAGCTGTTTTTT. Encoded protein: CATSRYMAGYTGELFF.

This chain joins TRBV20-1 and TRBJ2-3, with 7 nucleotides matching TRBD2. Germline V gene lookup returns CDR1 DFQATT and CDR2 SNEGSKA (reference sequence). The CDR3 runs to 15 residues. V lost 3 bases to trimming and J lost 3 bases; unmatched junction nucleotides: 9. CDR3 bases: TGCAGTGCTAGCAAACTCGGGGGGTGGACAGATACGCAGTATTTT. This sequence encodes CSASKLGGWTDTQYF.

This clonotype was observed a few times. J is TRBJ2-1 and V is TRBV7-8; 12 positions match TRBD2. This CDR3 contains 17 residues. V gave up 5 bases and J gave up 8 bases; unmatched junction bases: 13. Germline CDR1 is SGHVS and CDR2 is FQNEAQ. Here the CDR3 reads CASSILPGLAGTHEQFF. The CDR3 DNA is TGTGCCAGCAGCATCTTACCGGGACTAGCGGGTACCCATGAGCAGTTCTTC.

This clonotype has a handful of counts. CDR3 amino acids: CASSAGTGYEQYV. CDR3 bases: TGTGCCAGCAGCGCCGGGACAGGGTATGAGCAGTACGTC. J is TRBJ2-7 and V is TRBV12-3 or TRBV12-4; 9 bases align to TRBD1. V lost 6 bases, J lost 7 bases, and 7 bases stayed unmatched. This CDR3 spans 13 amino acids.

The rearrangement joins TRBV6-1 to TRBJ1-2, with 7 bases aligning to TRBD1. Germline values: CDR1 MNHNS, CDR2 SASEGT. The CDR3 loop spans 13 amino acids. The V gene end was trimmed by 6 bases and the J gene end by 2 bases; junction bases not matched to a gene: 3. CDR3 bases: TGTGCCAGCAGCACAGGGGCCAACTATGGCTACACCTTC. It encodes CASSTGANYGYTF.

This chain links TRBV7-2 with TRBJ2-3; a weak D match, TRBD2 (5 bases). CDR3 size: 15 residues. CDR1 and CDR2 (germline): SGHTA, FQGNSA. Trimming removed 2 bases from V and 6 bases from J, with 15 bases in between. The CDR3, as DNA: TGTGCCAGCAGCTTAAGAGGGCTGTCGGCTGATACGCAGTATTTT. This gives the protein CASSLRGLSADTQYF.

The chain recombines TRBV6-1 with TRBJ2-3, with D possibly matching TRBD2 (5 bases). The CDR3 is 12 residues long. The germline V and J ends were trimmed by 7 bases and 8 bases, with 13 bases remaining between them. Looked up from germline, CDR1 is MNHNS and CDR2 is SASEGT. CDR3 region: CASTPLDGTQYF. CDR3 in DNA: TGTGCCAGCACCCCACTAGACGGTACGCAGTATTTT.